The source of this T cell receptor beta chain is a study of regulatory T cells in long-lasting Graves disease. About the study: Antithyroid drugs had been given to newly diagnosed Graves' patients for under 3 months.

This clonotype was seen many times. Its target is unknown. Described time point: newly diagnosed GD, antithyroid drugs for less than 3 months. From PBMCs, RNA was extracted and then used to make the TCR library. Library construction for TCR beta used iRepertoire HTBI primers and Arm-PCR of CDR3 regions. From the multiplex PCR reads, TCRdb called clonotypes with MiXCR, one entry per CDR3 protein. The table lists 410,000 or so distinct CDR3 sequences, 15% of them singletons. Study-level points and caveats: With persistent disease, TRBV28, TRBJ1-2 and TRBJ2-5 were the favored segments.

This CDR3 is 15 amino acids long. The germline V gene encodes CDR1 DFQATT and CDR2 SNEGSKA (reference sequence). The V gene end was trimmed by 6 bases and the J gene end by 6 bases; junction bases not matched to a gene: 7. These data also formed part of another study, on T cells in Graves' hyperthyroidism and ophthalmopathy. That study reports: Over 18 months, lack of ophthalmopathy progression marked Graves' hyperthyroidism as stable. By a 13 V-J model, ophthalmopathy was set apart from stable hyperthyroidism.

The sample was peripheral blood mononuclear cells (PBMCs), taken at new diagnosis, from a patient treated with antithyroid drugs. This clonotype was sampled from a woman in her 30s with Graves disease. The chain is built from TRBV20-1 and TRBJ2-1; 14 bases are shared with TRBD2. The CDR3 DNA reads as TGCAGTGCCGCCTCCGGGACTAGCGGGAGCAATGAGCAGTTCTTC. The encoded protein is CSAASGTSGSNEQFF.